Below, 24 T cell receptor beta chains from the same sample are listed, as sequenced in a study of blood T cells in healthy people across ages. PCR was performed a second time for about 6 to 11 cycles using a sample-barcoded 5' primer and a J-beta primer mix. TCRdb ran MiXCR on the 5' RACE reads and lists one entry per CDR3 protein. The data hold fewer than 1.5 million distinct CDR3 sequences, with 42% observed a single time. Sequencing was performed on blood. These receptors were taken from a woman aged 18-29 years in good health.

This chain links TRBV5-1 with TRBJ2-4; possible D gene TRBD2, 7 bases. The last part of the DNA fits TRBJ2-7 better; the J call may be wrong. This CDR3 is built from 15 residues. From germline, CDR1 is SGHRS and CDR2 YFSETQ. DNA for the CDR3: TGCGCCAGCAGCCCGACGGGGGGCGAATGGAACGAGCAGTACTTC. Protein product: CASSPTGGEWNEQYF.

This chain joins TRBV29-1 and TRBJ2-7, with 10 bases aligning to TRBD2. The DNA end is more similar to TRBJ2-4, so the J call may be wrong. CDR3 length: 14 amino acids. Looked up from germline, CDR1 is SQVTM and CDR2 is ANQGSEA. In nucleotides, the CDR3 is TGCAGCGCCAAGCCGATAGCGGGGGGCAACATTCAGTACTTC. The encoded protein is CSAKPIAGGNIQYF.

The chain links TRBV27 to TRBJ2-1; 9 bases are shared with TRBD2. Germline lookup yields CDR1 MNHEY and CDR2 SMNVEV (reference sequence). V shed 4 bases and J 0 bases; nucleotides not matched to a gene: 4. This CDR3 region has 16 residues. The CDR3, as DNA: TGTGCCAGCAGTTCAAAGCGGGGGGTCTCCTACAATGAGCAGTTCTTC. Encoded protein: CASSSKRGVSYNEQFF.

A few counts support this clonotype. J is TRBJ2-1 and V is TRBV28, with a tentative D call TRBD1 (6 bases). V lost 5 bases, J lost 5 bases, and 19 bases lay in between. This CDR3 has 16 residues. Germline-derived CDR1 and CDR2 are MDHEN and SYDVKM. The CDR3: CASSRPTGNVNNEQFF. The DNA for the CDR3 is TGTGCCAGCAGTCGCCCGACAGGCAACGTAAACAATGAGCAGTTCTTC.

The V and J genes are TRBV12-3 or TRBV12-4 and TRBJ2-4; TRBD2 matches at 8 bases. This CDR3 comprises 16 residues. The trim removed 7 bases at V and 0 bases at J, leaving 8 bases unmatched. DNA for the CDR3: TGTGCCAGCACTTTGGCGGGGGGAGTAGCCAAAAACATTCAGTACTTC. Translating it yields CASTLAGGVAKNIQYF.

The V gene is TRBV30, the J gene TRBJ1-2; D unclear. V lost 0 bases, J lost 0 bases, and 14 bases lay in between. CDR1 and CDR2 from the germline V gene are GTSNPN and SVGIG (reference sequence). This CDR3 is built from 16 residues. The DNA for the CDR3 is TGTGCCTGGAGTGTATGGGAACGGACTACTAACTATGGCTACACCTTC. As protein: CAWSVWERTTNYGYTF.

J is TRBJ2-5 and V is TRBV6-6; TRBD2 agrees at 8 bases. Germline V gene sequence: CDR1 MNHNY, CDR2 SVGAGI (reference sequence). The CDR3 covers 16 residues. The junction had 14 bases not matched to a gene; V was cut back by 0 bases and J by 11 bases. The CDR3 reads CASSYSIREGVNEQYF. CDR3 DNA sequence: TGTGCCAGCAGTTACTCGATACGGGAGGGTGTCAATGAGCAGTACTTC.

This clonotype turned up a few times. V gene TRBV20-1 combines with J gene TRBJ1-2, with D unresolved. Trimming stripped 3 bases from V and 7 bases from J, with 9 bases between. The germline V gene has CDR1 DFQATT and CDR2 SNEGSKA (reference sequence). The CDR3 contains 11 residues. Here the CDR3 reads CSARGRAGYTF. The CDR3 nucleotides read TGCAGTGCTAGGGGGAGGGCTGGCTACACCTTC.

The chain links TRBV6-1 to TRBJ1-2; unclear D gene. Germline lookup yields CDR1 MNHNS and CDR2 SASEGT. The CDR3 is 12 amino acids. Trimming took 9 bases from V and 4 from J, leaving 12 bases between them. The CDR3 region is CASTSRGYGYTF. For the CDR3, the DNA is TGTGCCAGTACATCGCGGGGCTATGGCTACACCTTC.

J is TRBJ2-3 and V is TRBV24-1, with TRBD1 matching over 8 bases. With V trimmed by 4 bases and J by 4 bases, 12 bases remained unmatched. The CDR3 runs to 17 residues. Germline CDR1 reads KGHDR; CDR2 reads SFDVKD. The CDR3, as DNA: TGTGCCACCAGTGACTCAGGAGGACAGGGTTCACCAGATACGCAGTATTTT. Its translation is CATSDSGGQGSPDTQYF.

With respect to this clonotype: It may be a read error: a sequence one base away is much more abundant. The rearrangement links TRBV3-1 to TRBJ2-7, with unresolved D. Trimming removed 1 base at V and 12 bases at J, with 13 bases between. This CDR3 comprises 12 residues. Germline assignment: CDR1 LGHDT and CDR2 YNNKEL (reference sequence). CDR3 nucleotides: TGTGCCAGCAGCCAAGTAAGGGAAGGGCTGTACTTC. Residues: CASSQVREGLYF.

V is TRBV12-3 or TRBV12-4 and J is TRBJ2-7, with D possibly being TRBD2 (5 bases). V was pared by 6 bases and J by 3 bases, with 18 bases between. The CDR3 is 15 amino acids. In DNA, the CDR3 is TGTGCCAGCAGCCGACCGGGCTTCGAGGGCTACGAGCAGTACTTC. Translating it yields CASSRPGFEGYEQYF.

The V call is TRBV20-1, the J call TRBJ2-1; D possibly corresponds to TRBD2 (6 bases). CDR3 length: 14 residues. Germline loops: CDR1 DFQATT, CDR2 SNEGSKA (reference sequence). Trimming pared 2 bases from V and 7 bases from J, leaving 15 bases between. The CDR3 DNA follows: TGCAGTGCTAGACCCCTGGAGGGCCCGAATGAGCAGTTCTTC. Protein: CSARPLEGPNEQFF.

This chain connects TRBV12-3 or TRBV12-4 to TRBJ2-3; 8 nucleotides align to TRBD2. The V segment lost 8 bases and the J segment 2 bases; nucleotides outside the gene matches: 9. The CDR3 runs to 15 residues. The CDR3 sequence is CASGPGGGYTDTQYF. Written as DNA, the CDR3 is TGTGCCAGCGGCCCCGGCGGGGGGTACACAGATACGCAGTATTTT.

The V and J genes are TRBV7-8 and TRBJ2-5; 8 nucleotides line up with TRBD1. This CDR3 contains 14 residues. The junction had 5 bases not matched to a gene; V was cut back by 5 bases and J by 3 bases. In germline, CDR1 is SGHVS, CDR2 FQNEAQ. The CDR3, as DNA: TGTGCCAGCAGCATACCGGGACAGGAAGAGACCCAGTACTTC. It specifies CASSIPGQEETQYF.

The CDR3 is CASSQGFARGRVNTQYF. The CDR3 DNA reads TGCGCCAGCAGCCAAGGTTTTGCGAGGGGGAGAGTTAATACGCAGTATTTT. The rearrangement joins TRBV4-1 to TRBJ2-3; a weak D match, TRBD1 (6 bases). Per the germline V gene, CDR1 is MGHRA and CDR2 is YSYEKL. The CDR3 loop spans 17 amino acids. The V end was cut by 1 base, the J end by 7 bases, with 21 bases between.

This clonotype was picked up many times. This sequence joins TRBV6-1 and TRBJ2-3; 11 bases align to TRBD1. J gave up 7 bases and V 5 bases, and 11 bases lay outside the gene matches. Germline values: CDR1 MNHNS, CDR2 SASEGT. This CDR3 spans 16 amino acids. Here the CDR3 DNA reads TGTGCCAGCAGTTCCCACGGGACAGGGGGTCGGTATACGCAGTATTTT. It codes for CASSSHGTGGRYTQYF.

CDR3 loop: CSALDRVGYGYTF. The CDR3 nucleotides read TGCAGTGCTCTAGACAGGGTGGGATATGGCTACACCTTC. The chain carries TRBV20-1 and TRBJ1-2; 7 bases line up with TRBD1. The CDR3 length is 13 residues. The trim removed 5 bases at V and 5 bases at J, leaving 8 bases unmatched. Germline CDR1 is DFQATT and CDR2 is SNEGSKA (reference sequence).

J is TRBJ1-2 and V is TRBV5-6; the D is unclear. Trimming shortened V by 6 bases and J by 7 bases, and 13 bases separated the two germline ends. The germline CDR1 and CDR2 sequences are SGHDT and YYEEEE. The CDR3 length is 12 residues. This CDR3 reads CASNPRAGGYTF. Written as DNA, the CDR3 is TGTGCCAGCAACCCGCGGGCCGGTGGCTACACCTTC.

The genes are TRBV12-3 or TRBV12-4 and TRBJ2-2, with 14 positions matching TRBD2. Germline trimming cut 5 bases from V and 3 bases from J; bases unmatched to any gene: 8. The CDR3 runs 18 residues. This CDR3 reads CASSRLAGGPGDTGELFF. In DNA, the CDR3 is TGTGCCAGCAGTCGACTAGCGGGAGGGCCGGGAGACACCGGGGAGCTGTTTTTT.

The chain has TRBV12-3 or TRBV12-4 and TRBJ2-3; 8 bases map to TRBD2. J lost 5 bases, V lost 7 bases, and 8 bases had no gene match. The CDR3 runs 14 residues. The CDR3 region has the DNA TGTGCCAGCATTGATAGCGGGAAAGGAGATACGCAGTATTTT. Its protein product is CASIDSGKGDTQYF.

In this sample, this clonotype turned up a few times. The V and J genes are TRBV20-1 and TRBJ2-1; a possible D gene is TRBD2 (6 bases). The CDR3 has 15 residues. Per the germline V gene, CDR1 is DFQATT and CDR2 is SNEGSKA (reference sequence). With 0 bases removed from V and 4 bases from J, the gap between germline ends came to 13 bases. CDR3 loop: CSARDPFGLYNEQFF. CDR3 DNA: TGCAGTGCTAGAGATCCGTTCGGACTATACAATGAGCAGTTCTTC.

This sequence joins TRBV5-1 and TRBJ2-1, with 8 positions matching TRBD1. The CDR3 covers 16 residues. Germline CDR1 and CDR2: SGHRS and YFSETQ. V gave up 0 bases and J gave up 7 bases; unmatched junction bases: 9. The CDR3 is CASSLGQGALGNEQFF. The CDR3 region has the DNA TGCGCCAGCAGCTTGGGTCAGGGGGCGCTGGGTAATGAGCAGTTCTTC.

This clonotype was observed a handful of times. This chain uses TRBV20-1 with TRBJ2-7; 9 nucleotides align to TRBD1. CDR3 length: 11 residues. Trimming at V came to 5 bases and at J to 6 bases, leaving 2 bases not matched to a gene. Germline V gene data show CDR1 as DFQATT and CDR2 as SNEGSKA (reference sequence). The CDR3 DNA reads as TGCAGTGCTTTGGGACAGGGCGAGCAGTACTTC. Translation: CSALGQGEQYF.